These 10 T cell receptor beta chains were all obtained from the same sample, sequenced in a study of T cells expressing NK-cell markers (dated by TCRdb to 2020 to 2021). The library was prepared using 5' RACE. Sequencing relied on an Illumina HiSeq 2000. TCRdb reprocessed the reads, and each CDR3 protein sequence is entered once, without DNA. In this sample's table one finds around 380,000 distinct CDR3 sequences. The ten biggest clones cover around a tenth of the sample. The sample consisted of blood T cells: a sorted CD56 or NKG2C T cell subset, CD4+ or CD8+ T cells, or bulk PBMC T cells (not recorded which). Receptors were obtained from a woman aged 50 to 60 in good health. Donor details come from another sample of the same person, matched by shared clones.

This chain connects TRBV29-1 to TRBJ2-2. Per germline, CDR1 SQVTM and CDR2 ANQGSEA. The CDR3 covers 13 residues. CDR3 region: CSVDVRDTGELFF.

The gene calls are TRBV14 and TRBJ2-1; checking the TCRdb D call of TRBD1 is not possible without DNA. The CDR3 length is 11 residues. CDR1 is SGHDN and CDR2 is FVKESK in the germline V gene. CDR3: CASSRDGPWFF.

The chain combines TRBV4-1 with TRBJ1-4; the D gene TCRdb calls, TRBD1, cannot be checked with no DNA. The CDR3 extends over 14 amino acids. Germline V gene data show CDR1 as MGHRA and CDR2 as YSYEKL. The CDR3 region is CASSQGAVGEKLFF.

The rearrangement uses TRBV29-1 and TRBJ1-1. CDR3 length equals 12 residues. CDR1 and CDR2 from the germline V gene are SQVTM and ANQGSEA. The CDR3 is CSGEGGNTEAFF.

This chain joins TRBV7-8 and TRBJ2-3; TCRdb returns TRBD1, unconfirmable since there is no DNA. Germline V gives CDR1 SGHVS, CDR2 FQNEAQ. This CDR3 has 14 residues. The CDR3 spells CASSLQGPAGTQYF.

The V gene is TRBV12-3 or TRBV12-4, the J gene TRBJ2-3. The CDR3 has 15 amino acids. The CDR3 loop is CASSLAGHRADTQYF.

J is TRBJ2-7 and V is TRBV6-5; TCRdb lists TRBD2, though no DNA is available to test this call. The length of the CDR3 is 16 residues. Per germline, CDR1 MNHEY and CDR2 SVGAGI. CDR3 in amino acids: CASTRGSGKNLREQYF.

The CDR3 spells CASSYSIQGADTQYF. The J gene is TRBJ2-3, the V gene TRBV6-5; TCRdb picks TRBD1, but there is no DNA to check that call. The CDR3 is 15 amino acids. Germline-derived CDR1 and CDR2 are MNHEY and SVGAGI.

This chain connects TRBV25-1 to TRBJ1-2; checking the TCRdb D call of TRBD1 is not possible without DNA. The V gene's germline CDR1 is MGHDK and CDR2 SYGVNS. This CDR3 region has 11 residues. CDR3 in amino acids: CASGTGYGYTF.

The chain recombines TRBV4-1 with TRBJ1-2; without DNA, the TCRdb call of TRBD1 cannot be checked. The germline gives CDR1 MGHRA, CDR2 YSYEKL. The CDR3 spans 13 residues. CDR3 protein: CASRGLGNYGYTF.